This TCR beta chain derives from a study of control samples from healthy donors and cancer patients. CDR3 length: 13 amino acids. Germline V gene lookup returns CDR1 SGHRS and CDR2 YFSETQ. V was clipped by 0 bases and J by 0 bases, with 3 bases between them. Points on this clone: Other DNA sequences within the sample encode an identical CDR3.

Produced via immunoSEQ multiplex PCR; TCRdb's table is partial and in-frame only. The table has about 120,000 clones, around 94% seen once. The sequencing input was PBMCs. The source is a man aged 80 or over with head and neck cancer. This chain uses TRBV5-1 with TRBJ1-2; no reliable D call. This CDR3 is CASSLAANYGYTF. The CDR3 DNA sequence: TGCGCCAGCAGCTTGGCCGCTAACTATGGCTACACCTTC.